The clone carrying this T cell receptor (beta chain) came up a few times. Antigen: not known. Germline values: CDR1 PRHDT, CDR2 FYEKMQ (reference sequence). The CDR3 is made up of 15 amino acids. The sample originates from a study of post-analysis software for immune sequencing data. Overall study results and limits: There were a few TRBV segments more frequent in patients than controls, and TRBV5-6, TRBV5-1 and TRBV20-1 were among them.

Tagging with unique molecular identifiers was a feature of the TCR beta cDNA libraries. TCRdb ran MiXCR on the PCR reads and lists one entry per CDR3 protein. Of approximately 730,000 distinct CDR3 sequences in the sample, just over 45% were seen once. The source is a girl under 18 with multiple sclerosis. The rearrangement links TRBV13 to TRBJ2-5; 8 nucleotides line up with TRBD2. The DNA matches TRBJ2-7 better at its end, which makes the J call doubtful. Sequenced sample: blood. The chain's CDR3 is CASSSFSSGPREQYF. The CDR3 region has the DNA TGTGCCAGCAGCTCCTTCTCTAGCGGGCCCCGCGAGCAGTACTTC.